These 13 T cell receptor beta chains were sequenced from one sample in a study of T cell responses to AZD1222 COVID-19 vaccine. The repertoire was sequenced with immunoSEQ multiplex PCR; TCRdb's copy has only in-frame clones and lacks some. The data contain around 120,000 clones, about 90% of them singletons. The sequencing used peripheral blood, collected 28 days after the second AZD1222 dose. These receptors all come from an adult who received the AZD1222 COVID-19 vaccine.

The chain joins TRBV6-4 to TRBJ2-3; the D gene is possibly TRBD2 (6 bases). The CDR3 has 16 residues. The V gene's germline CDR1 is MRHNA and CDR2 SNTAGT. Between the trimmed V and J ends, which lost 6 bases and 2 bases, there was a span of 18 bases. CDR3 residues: CASSQTSSTSTDTQYF. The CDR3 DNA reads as TGTGCCAGCAGCCAGACTAGTAGCACCTCCACAGATACGCAGTATTTT.

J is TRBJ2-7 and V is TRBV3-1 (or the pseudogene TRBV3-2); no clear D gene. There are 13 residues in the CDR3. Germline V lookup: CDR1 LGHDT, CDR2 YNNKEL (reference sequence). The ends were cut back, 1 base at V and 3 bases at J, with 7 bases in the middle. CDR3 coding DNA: TGTGCCAGCAGCCAAGGTCAGTACTACGAGCAGTACTTC. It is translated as CASSQGQYYEQYF.

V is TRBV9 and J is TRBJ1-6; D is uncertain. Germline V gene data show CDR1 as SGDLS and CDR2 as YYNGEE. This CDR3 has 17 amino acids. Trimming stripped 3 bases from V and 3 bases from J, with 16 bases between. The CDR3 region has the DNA TGTGCCAGCAGCGCTGGGAAGTTCCCAGGCTATAATTCACCCCTCCACTTT. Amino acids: CASSAGKFPGYNSPLHF.

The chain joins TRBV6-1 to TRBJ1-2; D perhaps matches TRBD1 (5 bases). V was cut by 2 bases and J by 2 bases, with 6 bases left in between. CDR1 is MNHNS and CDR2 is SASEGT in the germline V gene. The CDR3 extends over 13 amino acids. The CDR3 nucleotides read TGTGCCAGCAGTGAAAGGGACAACTATGGCTACACCTTC. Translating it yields CASSERDNYGYTF.

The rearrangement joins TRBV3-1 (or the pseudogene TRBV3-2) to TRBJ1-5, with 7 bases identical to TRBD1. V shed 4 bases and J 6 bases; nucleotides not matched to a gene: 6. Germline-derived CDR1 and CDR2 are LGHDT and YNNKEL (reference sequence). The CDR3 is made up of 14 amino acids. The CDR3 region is CASSRQGLSQPQHF. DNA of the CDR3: TGTGCCAGCAGCCGACAGGGATTAAGTCAGCCCCAGCATTTT.

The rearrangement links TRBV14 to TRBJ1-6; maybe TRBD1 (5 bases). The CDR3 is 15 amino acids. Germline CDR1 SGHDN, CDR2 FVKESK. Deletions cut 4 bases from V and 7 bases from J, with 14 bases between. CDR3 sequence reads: CASSLLRGGNSPLHF. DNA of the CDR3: TGTGCCAGCAGCCTCCTAAGGGGAGGCAATTCACCCCTCCACTTT.

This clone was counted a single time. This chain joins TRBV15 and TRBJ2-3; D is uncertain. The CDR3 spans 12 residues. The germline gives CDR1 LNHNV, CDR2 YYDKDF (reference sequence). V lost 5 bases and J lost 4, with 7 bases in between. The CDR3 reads CATSGSPDTQYF. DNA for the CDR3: TGTGCCACCAGCGGGTCCCCAGATACGCAGTATTTT.

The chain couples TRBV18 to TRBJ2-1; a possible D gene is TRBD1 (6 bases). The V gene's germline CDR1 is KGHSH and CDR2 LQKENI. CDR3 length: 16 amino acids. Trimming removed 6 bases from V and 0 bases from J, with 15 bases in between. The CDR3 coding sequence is TGTGCCAGCTCCCCTAAAACAGGGACCTCCTACAATGAGCAGTTCTTC. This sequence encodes CASSPKTGTSYNEQFF.

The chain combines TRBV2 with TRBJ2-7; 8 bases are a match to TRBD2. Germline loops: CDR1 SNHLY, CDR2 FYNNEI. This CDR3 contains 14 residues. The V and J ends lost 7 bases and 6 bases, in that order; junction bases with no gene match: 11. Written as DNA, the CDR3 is TGTGCCAGCAAGCCGGGACTAGGACCTACCGAGCAGTACTTC. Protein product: CASKPGLGPTEQYF.

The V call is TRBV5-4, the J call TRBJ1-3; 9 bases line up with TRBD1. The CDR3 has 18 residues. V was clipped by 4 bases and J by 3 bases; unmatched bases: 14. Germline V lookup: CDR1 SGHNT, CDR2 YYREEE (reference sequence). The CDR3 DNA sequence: TGTGCCAGCAGCCCGTGGGGGGGCAACAGGGGGCTTGGAAACACCATATATTTT. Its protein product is CASSPWGGNRGLGNTIYF.

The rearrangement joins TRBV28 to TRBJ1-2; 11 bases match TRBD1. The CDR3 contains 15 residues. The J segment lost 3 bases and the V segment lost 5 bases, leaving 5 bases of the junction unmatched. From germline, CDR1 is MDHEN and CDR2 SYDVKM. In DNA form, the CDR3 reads TGTGCCAGCAGTCCCCCGGGACAGGGGGACTATGGCTACACCTTC. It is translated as CASSPPGQGDYGYTF.

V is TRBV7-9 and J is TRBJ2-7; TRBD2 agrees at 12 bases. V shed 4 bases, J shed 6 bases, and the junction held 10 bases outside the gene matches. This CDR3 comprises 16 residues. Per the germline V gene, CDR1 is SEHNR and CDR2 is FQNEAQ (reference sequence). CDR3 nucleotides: TGTGCCAGCAGCTCCCTACTGAGACTAGCGGGAGTCGAGCAGTACTTC. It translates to CASSSLLRLAGVEQYF.

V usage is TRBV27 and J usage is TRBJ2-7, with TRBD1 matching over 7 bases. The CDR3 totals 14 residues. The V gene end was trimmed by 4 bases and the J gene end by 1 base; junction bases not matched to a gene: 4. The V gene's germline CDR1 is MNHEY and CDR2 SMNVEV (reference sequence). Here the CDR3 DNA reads TGTGCCAGCAGTTCATTGGACAGGTCCTACGAGCAGTACTTC. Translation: CASSSLDRSYEQYF.